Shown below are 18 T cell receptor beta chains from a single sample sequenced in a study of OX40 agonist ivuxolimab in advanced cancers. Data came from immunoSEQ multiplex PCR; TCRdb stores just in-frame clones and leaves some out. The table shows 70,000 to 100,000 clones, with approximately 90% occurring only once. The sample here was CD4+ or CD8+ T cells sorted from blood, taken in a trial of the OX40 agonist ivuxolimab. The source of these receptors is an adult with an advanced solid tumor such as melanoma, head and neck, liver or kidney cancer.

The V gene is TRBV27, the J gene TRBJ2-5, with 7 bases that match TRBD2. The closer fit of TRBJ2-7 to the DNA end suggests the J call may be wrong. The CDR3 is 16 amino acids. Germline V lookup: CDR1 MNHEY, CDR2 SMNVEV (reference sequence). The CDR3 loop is CASSSRGSPPDYEQYF. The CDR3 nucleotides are TGTGCCAGCAGTTCCCGCGGGAGCCCCCCGGACTACGAGCAGTACTTC.

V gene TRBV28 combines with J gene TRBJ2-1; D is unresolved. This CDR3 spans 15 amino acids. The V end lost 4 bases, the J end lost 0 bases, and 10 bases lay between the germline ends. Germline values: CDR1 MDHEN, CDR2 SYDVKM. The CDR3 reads CASSSQRSSYNEQFF. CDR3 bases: TGTGCCAGCAGTTCACAGAGGAGCTCCTACAATGAGCAGTTCTTC.

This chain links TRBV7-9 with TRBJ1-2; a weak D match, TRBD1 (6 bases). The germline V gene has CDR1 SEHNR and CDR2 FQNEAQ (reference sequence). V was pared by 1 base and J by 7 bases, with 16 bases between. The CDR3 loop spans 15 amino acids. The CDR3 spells CASSLERLGASGYTF. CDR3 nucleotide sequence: TGTGCCAGCAGCTTAGAACGGCTGGGGGCTAGTGGCTACACCTTC.

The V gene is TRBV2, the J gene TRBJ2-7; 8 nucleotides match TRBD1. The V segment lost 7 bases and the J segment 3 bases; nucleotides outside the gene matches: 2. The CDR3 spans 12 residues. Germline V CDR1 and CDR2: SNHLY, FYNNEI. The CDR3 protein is CASMTGDYEQYF. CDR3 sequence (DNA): TGTGCCAGCATGACAGGGGACTACGAGCAGTACTTC.

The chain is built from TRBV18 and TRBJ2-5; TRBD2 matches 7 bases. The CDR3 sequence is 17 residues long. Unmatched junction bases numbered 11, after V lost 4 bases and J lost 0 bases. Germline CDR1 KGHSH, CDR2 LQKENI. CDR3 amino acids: CASSRGSSGLYQETQYF. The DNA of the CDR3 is TGTGCCAGCTCACGAGGGAGTAGCGGGTTGTACCAAGAGACCCAGTACTTC. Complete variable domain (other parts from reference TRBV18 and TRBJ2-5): NAGVMQNPRHLVRRRGQEARLRCSPMKGHSHVYWYRQLPEEGLKFMVYLQKENIIDESGMPKERFSAEFPKEGPSILRIQQVVRGDSAAYFCASSRGSSGLYQETQYFGPGTRLLVL.

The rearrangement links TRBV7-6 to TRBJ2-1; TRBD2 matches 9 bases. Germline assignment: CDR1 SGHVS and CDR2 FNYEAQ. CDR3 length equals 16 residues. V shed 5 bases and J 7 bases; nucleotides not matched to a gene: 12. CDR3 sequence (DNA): TGTGCCAGCAGCCTACCCTACGCGGGAGGGAAAAATGAGCAGTTCTTC. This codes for CASSLPYAGGKNEQFF. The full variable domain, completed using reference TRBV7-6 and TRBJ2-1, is GAGVSQSPRYKVTKRGQDVALRCDPISGHVSLYWYRQALGQGPEFLTYFNYEAQQDKSGLPNDRFSAERPEGSISTLTIQRTEQRDSAMYRCASSLPYAGGKNEQFFGPGTRLTVL.

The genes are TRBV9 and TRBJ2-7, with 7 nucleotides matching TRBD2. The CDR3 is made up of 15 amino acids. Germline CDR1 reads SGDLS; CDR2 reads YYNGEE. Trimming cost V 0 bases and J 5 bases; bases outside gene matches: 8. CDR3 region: CASSVEGGLADEQYF. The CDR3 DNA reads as TGTGCCAGCAGCGTAGAGGGTGGGCTAGCGGACGAGCAGTACTTC.

This CDR3 reads CASSQVVSGSPAYEQYF. The CDR3 nucleotides are TGCGCCAGCAGCCAAGTAGTCTCGGGGAGCCCAGCCTACGAGCAGTACTTC. The V and J genes are TRBV4-1 and TRBJ2-5; TRBD2 is a possible D gene (5 bases). The J call is doubtful: the DNA matches TRBJ2-7 better. This CDR3 contains 17 residues. Germline CDR1 MGHRA, CDR2 YSYEKL.

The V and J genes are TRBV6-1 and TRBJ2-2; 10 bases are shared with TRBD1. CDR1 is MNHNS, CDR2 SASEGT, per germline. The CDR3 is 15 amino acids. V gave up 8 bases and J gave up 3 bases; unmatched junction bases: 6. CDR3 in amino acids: CASGRGTGDTGELFF. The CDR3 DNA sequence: TGTGCCAGCGGGAGGGGGACAGGGGACACCGGGGAGCTGTTTTTT.

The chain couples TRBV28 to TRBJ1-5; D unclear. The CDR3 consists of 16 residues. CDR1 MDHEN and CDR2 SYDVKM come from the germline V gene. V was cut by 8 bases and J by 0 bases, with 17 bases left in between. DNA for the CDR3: TGTGCCAGCCAGGTTCCCGCTGGGAATAGCAATCAGCCCCAGCATTTT. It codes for CASQVPAGNSNQPQHF.

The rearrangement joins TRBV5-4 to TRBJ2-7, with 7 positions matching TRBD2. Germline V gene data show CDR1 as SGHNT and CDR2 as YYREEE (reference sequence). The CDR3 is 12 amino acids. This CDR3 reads CASGIKYDEQYF. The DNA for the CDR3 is TGTGCGAGCGGGATTAAATATGACGAGCAGTACTTC. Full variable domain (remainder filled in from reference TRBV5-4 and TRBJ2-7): ETGVTQSPTHLIKTRGQQVTLRCSSQSGHNTVSWYQQALGQGPQFIFQYYREEENGRGNFPPRFSGLQFPNYSSELNVNALELDDSALYLCASGIKYDEQYFGPGTRLTVT.

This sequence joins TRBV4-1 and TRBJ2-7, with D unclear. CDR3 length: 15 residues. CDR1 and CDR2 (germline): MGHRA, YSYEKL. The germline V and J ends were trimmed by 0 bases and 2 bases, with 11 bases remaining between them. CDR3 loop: CASSQDSPGPYEQYF. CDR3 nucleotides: TGCGCCAGCAGCCAAGATAGTCCAGGCCCCTACGAGCAGTACTTC.

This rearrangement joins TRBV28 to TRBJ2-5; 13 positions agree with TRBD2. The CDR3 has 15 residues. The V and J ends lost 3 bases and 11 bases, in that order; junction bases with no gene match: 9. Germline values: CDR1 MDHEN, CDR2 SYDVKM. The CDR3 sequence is CASSFFRLAGGEQYF. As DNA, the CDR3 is TGTGCCAGCAGTTTTTTCCGACTAGCGGGAGGAGAGCAGTACTTC.

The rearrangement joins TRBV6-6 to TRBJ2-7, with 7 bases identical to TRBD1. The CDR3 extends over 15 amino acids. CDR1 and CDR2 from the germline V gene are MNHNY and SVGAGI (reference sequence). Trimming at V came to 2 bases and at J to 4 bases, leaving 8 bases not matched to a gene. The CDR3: CASSYLGTANYEQYF. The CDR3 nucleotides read TGTGCCAGCAGTTACCTTGGGACAGCAAATTACGAGCAGTACTTC.

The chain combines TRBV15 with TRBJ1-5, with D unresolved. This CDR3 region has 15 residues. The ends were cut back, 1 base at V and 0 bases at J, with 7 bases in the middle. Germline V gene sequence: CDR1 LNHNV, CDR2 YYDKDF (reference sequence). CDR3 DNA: TGTGCCACCAGCAGAGGGGAGGATAGCAATCAGCCCCAGCATTTT. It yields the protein CATSRGEDSNQPQHF.

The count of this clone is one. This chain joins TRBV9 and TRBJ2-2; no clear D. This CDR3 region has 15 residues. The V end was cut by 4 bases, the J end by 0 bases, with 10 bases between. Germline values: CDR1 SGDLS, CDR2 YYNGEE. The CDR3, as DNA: TGTGCCAGCAGCCTCTGGTCCGCGAACACCGGGGAGCTGTTTTTT. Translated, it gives CASSLWSANTGELFF.

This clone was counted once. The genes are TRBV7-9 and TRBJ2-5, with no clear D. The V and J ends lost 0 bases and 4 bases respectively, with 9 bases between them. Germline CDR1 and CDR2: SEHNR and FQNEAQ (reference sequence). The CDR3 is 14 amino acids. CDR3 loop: CASSLAGTAETQYF. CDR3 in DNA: TGTGCCAGCAGCTTAGCCGGCACGGCAGAGACCCAGTACTTC.

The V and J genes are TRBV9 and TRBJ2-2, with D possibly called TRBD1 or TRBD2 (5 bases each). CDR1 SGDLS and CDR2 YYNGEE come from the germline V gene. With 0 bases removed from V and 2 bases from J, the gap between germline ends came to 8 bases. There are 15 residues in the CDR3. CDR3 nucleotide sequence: TGTGCCAGCAGCGTAGGTTGGGACAACACCGGGGAGCTGTTTTTT. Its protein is CASSVGWDNTGELFF.